This TCR beta chain was sequenced in a study of long-term antiretroviral therapy in people with HIV. Study-wide context: Some samples came about a decade before the 2015 immediate-ART recommendation, and these were the earliest. Study observations and caveats: HIV repertoire CDR3 lengths ranged less widely than those of controls. Dominant in the repertoire at all time points were clones expanded before ART.

As for this clone: Its antigen remains unidentified.

Trimming shortened V by 5 bases and J by 0 bases, and 13 bases separated the two germline ends. The CDR3 length is 15 residues. Germline assignment: CDR1 LNHDA and CDR2 SQIVND (reference sequence). The libraries were made with immunoSEQ v3.0 at survey level. Researchers set sequencing to target 40,000-50,000 T-cell genomes per sample. Method: immunoSEQ multiplex PCR; TCRdb's copy keeps in-frame clones and lacks some. The sample includes some 28,000 clones, about 80% of them seen just once. Sequenced material: unsorted PBMCs, taken 0.3 years after starting antiretroviral therapy. The chain is built from TRBV19 and TRBJ1-2; unclear D gene. The origin of this receptor is a man aged 35-49 years with HIV. The CDR3 bases are TGTGCCAGTAGTCTTACGTCCTTAACTAACTATGGCTACACCTTC. Translating gives CASSLTSLTNYGYTF.